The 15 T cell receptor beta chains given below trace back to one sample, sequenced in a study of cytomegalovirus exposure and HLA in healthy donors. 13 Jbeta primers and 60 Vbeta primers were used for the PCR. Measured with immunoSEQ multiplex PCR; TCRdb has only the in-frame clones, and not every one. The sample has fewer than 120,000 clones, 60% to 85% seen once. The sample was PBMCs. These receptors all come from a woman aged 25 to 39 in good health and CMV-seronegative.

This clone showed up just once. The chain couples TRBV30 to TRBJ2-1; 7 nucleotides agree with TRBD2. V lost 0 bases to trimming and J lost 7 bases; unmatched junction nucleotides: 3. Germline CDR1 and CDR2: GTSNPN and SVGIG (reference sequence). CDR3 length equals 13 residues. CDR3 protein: CAWSVAGWNEQFF. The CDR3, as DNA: TGTGCCTGGAGTGTAGCGGGATGGAATGAGCAGTTCTTC.

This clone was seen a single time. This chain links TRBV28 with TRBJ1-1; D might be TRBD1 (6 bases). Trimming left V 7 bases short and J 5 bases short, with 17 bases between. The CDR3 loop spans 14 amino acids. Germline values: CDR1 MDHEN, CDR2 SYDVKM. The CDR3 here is CASTGQGLGTEAFF. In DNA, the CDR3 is TGTGCCAGCACGGGGCAGGGGCTGGGGACTGAAGCTTTCTTT.

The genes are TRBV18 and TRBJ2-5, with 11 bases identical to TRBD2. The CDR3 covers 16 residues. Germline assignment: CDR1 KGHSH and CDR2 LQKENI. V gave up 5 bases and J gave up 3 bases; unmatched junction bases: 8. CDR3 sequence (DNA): TGTGCCAGCTCATCAAGACCGGGACTAGCGGAAGAGACCCAGTACTTC. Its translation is CASSSRPGLAEETQYF. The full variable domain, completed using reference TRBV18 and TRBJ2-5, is NAGVMQNPRHLVRRRGQEARLRCSPMKGHSHVYWYRQLPEEGLKFMVYLQKENIIDESGMPKERFSAEFPKEGPSILRIQQVVRGDSAAYFCASSSRPGLAEETQYFGPGTRLLVL.

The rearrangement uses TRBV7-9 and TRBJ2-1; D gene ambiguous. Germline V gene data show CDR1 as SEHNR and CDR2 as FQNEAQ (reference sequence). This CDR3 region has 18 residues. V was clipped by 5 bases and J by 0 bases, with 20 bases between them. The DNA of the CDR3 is TGTGCCAGCAGCGCCCCTTGGCTAGTGACGAGCTCCTACAATGAGCAGTTCTTC. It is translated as CASSAPWLVTSSYNEQFF.

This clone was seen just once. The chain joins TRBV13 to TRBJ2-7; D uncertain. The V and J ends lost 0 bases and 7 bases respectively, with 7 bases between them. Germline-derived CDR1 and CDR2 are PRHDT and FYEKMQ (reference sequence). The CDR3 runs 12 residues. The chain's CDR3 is CASSLGTQEQYF. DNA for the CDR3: TGTGCCAGCAGCTTAGGAACGCAGGAGCAGTACTTC.

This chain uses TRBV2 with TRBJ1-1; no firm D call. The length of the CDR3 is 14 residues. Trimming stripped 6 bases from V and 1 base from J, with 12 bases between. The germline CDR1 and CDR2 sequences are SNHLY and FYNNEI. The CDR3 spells CASSAPSRNTEAFF. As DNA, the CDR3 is TGTGCCAGCAGCGCCCCGTCCAGGAACACTGAAGCTTTCTTT.

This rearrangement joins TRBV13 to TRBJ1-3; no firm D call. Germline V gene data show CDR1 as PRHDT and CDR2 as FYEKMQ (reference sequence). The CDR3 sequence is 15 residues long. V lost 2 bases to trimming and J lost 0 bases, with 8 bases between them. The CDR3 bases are TGTGCCAGCAGCTTAAAAGGGAGCTCTGGAAACACCATATATTTT. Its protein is CASSLKGSSGNTIYF.

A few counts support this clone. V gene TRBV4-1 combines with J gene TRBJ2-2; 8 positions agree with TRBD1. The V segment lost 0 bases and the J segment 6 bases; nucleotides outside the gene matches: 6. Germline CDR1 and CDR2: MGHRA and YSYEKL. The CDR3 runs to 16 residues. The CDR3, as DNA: TGCGCCAGCAGCCAAGAGTTTACAGGGGGATCCGGGGAGCTGTTTTTT. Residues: CASSQEFTGGSGELFF.

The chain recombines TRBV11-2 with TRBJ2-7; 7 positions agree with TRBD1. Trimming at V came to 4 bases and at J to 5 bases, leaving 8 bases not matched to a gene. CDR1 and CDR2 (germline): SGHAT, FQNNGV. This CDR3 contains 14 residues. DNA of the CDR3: TGTGCCAGCAGCTATCGACAGGGAGTCCACGAGCAGTACTTC. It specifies CASSYRQGVHEQYF.

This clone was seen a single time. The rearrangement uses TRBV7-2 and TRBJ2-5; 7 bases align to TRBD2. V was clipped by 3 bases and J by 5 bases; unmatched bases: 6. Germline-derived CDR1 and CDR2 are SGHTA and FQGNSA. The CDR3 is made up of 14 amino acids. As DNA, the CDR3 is TGTGCCAGCAGCTTCGATCGGGGGGAGGAGACCCAGTACTTC. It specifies CASSFDRGEETQYF.

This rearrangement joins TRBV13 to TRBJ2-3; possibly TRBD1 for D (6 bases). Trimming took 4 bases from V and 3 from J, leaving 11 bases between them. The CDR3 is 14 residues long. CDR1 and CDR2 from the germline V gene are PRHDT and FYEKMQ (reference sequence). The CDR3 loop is CASSSRQGTDTQYF. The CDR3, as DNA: TGTGCCAGCAGCTCCCGGCAGGGGACAGATACGCAGTATTTT.

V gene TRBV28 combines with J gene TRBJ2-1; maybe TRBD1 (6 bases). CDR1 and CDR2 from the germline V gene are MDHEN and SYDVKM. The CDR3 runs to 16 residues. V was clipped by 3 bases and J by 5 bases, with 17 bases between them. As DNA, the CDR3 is TGTGCCAGCAGTTTGGAAAAGTGGGGGCGAAACAATGAGCAGTTCTTC. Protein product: CASSLEKWGRNNEQFF.

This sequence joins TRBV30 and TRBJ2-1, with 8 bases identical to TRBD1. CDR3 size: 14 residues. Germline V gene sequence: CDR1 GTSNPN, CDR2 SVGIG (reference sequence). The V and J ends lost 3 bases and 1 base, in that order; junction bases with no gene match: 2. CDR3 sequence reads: CAWRDRVSYNEQFF. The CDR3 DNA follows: TGTGCCTGGAGGGACAGGGTGTCCTACAATGAGCAGTTCTTC.

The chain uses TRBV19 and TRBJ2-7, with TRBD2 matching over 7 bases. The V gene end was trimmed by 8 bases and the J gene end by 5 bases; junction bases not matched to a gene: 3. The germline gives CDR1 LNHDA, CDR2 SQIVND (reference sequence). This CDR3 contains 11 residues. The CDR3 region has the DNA TGTGCCAGTCAAGCGGGGCACGAGCAGTACTTC. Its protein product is CASQAGHEQYF.

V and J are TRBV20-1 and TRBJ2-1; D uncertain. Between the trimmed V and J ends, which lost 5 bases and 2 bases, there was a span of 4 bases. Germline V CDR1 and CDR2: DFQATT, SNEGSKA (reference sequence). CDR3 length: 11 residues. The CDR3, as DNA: TGCAGTGCTGGCCCCTACAATGAGCAGTTCTTC. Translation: CSAGPYNEQFF.